The clone carrying this TCR beta chain has a count of ten or more. Its antigen is still unknown. Relative to the germline gene, one junction end is altered; a read error may explain this. The sample comes from a study of CD8 T cells in ankylosing spondylitis. Study outcomes and limitations: The study looked at matched synovial fluid samples from ankylosing spondylitis patients. Disease-linked clones were reported to be significantly enriched there. Those disease-linked clones were CD8+; they were also relatively rare in peripheral blood. A TCR beta motif of fewer than ten highly homologous variants appeared characteristic of ankylosing spondylitis blood.

Germline V lookup: CDR1 SQVTM, CDR2 ANQGSEA. This CDR3 has 10 amino acids. Generation of TCR beta libraries employed quantitative 5'-RACE incorporating molecular barcodes. TCRdb processed the 5' RACE reads anew with MiXCR; each CDR3 protein has one entry. The data hold about 150,000 distinct CDR3 sequences, with 7.3% observed a single time. The sequenced material came from blood, either unsorted or a sorted T cell fraction (not recorded which). The genes are TRBV29-1 and TRBJ2-1; D is uncertain. This TCR was sampled from a female donor with ankylosing spondylitis or in good health (not recorded which). CDR3 nucleotide sequence: TGCAACGTTGTCCAACATGAGCAGTTCTTC. Its protein is CNVVQHEQFF.